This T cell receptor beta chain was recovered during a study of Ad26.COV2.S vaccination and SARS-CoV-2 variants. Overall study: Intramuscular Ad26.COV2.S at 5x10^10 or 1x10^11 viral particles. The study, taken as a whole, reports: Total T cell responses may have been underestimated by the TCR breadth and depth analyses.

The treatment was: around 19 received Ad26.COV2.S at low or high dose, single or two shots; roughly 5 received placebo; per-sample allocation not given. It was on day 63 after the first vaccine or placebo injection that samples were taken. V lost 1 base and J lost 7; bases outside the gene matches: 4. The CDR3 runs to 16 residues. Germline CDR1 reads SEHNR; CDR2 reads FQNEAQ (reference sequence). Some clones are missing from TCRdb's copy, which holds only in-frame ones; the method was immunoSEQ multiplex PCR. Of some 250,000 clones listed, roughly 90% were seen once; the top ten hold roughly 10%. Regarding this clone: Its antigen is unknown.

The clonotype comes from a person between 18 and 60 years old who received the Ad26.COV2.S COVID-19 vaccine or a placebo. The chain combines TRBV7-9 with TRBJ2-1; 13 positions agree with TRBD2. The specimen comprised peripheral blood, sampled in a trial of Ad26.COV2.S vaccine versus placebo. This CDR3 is CASSLVLAGGFNEQFF. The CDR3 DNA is TGTGCCAGCAGCTTAGTACTAGCGGGAGGGTTTAATGAGCAGTTCTTC.